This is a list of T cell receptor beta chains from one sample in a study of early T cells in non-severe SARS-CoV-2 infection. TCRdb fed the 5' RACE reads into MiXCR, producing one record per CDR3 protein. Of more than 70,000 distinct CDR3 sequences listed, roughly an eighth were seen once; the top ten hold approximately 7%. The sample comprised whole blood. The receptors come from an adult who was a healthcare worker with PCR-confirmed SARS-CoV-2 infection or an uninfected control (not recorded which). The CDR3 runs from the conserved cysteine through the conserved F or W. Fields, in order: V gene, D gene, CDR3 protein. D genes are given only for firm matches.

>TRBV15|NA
CATSRRDNSYEQYF
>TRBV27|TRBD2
CASKWGGGRTSTDTQYF
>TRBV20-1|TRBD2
CSATPIELADYEQYF
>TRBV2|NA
CASSELWPTDSPLHF
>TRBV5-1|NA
CASQGETEAFF
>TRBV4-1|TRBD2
CASSQQLAGTDTQYF
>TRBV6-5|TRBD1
CASSYLSGQGSSYEQYF
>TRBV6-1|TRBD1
CASTRSRPGGQATGELFF
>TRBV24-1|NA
CATSHRVNTGELFF
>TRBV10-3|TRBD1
CAISTGQGLNNEQFF
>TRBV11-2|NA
CASSLLFGYNEQFF
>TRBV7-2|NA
CASSFIAANTYEQYF
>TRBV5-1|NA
CASSFTTGHLNGYTF
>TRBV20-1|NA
CSATEGGAFGTQYF
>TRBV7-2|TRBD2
CASSFRLAKNIDTQYF